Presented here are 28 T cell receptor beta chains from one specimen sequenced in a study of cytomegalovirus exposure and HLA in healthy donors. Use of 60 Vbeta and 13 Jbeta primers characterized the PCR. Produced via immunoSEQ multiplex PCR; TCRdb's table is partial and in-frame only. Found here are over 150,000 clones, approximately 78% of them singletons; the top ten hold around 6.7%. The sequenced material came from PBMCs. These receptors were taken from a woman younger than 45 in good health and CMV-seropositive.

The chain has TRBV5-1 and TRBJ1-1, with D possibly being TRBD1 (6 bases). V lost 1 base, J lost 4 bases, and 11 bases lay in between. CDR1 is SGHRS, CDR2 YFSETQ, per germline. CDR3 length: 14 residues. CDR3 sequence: CASSLRGEGTEAFF. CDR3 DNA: TGCGCCAGCAGCTTGAGGGGGGAGGGCACTGAAGCTTTCTTT.

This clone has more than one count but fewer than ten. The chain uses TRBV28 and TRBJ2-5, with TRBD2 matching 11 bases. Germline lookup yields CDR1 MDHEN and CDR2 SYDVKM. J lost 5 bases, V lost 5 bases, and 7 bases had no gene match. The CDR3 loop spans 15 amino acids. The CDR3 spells CASSPIAGGSETQYF. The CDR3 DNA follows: TGTGCCAGCAGTCCAATAGCGGGGGGGTCGGAGACCCAGTACTTC.

CDR3 protein: CASSDGTSGGRKQFF. CDR3 nucleotides: TGTGCCAGCAGCGACGGGACTAGCGGGGGGCGAAAGCAGTTCTTC. The rearrangement links TRBV6-4 to TRBJ2-1; 15 nucleotides align to TRBD2. With 6 bases clipped from V and 11 bases from J, the junction kept 8 bases outside the gene matches. The germline V gene encodes CDR1 MRHNA and CDR2 SNTAGT. The CDR3 has 15 residues.

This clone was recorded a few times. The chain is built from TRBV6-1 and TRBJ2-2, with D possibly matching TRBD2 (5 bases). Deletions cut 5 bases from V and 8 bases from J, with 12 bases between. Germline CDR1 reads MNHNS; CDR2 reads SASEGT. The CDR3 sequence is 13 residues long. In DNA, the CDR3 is TGTGCCAGCAGTCTCCTTACTAGGGGGGAGCTGTTTTTT. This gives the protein CASSLLTRGELFF.

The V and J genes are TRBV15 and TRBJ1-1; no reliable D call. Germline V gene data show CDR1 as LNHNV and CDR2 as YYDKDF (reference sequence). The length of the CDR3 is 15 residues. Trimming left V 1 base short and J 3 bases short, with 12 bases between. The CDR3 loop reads CATSRGVEEHTEAFF. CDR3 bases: TGTGCCACCAGCAGAGGGGTGGAGGAGCACACTGAAGCTTTCTTT.

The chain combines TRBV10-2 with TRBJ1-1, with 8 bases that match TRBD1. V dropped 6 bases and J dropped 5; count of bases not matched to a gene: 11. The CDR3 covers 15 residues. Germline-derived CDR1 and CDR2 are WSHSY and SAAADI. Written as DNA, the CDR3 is TGCGCCAGCAGCGCCCCGGGACACAGGGGGACTGAAGCTTTCTTT. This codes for CASSAPGHRGTEAFF.

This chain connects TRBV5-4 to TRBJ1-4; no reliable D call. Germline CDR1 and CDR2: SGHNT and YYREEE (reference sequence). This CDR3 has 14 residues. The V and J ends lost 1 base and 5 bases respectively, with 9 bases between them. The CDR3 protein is CASSLTTTNEKLFF. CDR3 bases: TGTGCCAGCAGCTTGACAACCACAAATGAAAAACTGTTTTTT.

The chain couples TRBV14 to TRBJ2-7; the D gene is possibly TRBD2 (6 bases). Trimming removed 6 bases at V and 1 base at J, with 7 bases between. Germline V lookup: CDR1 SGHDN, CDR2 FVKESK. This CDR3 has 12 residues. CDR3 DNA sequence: TGTGCCAGCAGGGGGGGTTCCTACGAGCAGTACTTC. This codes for CASRGGSYEQYF. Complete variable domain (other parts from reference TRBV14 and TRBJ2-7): EAGVTQFPSHSVIEKGQTVTLRCDPISGHDNLYWYRRVMGKEIKFLLHFVKESKQDESGMPNNRFLAERTGGTYSTLKVQPAELEDSGVYFCASRGGSYEQYFGPGTRLTVT.

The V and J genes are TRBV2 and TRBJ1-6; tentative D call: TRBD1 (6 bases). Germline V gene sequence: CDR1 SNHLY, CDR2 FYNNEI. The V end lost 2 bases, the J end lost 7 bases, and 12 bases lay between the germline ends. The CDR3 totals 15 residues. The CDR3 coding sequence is TGTGCCAGCAGTGAAAACAGGGCTGGGAATTCACCCCTCCACTTT. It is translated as CASSENRAGNSPLHF.

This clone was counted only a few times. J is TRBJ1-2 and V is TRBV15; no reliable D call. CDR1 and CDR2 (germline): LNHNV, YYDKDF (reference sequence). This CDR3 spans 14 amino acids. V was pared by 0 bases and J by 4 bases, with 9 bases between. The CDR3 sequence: CATSREEGTYGYTF. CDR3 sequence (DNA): TGTGCCACCAGCAGAGAGGAGGGTACCTATGGCTACACCTTC. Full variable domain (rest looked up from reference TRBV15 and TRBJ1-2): DAMVIQNPRYQVTQFGKPVTLSCSQTLNHNVMYWYQQKSSQAPKLLFHYYDKDFNNEADTPDNFQSRRPNTSFCFLDIRSPGLGDTAMYLCATSREEGTYGYTFGSGTRLTVV.

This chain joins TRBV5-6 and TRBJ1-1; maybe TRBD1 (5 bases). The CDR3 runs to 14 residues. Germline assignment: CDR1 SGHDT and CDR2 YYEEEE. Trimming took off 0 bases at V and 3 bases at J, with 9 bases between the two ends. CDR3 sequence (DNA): TGTGCCAGCAGCTTGGTCAGGGTTGACACTGAAGCTTTCTTT. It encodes CASSLVRVDTEAFF.

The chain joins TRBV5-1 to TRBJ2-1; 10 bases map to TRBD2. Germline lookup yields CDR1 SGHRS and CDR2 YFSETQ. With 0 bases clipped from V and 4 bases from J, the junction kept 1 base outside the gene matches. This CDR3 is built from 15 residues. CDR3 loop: CASSLDSGGYNEQFF. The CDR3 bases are TGCGCCAGCAGCTTGGATAGCGGGGGGTACAATGAGCAGTTCTTC.

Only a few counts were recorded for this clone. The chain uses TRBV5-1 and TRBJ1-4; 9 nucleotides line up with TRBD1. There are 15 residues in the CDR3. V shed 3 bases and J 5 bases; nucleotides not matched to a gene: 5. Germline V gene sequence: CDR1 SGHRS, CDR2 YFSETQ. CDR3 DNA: TGCGCCAGCAGCTCGGGACAGGGCCTCAATGAAAAACTGTTTTTT. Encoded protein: CASSSGQGLNEKLFF.

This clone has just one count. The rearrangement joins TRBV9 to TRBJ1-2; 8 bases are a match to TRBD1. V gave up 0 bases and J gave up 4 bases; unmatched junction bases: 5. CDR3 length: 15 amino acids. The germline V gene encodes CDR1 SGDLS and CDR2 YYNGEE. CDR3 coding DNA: TGTGCCAGCAGCGTAGAAGGGACAGGCCTCTATGGCTACACCTTC. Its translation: CASSVEGTGLYGYTF.

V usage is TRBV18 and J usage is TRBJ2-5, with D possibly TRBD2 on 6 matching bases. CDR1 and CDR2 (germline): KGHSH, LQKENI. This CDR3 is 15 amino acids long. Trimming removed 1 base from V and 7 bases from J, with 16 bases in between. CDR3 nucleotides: TGTGCCAGCTCACCACGACCGGGCTTGGGGGGGACCCAGTACTTC. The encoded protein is CASSPRPGLGGTQYF.

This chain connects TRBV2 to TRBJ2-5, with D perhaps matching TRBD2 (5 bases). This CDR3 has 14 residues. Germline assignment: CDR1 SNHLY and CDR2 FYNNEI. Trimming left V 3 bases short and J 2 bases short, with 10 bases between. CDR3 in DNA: TGTGCCAGCAGTGATGCGGGTAGACAAGAGACCCAGTACTTC. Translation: CASSDAGRQETQYF. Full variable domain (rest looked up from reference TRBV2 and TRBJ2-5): EPEVTQTPSHQVTQMGQEVILRCVPISNHLYFYWYRQILGQKVEFLVSFYNNEISEKSEIFDDQFSVERPDGSNFTLKIRSTKLEDSAMYFCASSDAGRQETQYFGPGTRLLVL.

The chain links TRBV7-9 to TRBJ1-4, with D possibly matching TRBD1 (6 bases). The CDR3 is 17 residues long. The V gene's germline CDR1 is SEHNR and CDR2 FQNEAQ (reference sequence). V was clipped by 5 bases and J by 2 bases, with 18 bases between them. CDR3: CASSRGALSRTNEKLFF. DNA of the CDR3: TGTGCCAGCAGCCGGGGGGCCTTATCGCGGACTAATGAAAAACTGTTTTTT.

DNA for the CDR3: TGTGCCAGCAGCCCCCGACAGGGTGGTAATTCACCCCTCCACTTT. As protein: CASSPRQGGNSPLHF. The V and J genes are TRBV9 and TRBJ1-6; 7 bases are a match to TRBD1. Germline V lookup: CDR1 SGDLS, CDR2 YYNGEE. The trim removed 4 bases at V and 6 bases at J, leaving 7 bases unmatched. The CDR3 spans 15 residues.

The CDR3 nucleotides are TGTGCCAGCAGTTACTCTTCCAGGGAGGGTGGCTACACCTTC. Its translation is CASSYSSREGGYTF. J is TRBJ1-2 and V is TRBV6-5; D perhaps matches TRBD1 (5 bases). The germline CDR1 and CDR2 sequences are MNHEY and SVGAGI. There are 14 residues in the CDR3. Trimming took off 0 bases at V and 7 bases at J, with 12 bases between the two ends.

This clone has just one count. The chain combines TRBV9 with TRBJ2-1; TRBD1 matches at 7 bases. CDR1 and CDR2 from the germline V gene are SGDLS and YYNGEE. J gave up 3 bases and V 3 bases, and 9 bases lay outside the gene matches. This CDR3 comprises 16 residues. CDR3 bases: TGTGCCAGCAGCGCCTCCGGGACAGAGTACTACAATGAGCAGTTCTTC. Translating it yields CASSASGTEYYNEQFF.

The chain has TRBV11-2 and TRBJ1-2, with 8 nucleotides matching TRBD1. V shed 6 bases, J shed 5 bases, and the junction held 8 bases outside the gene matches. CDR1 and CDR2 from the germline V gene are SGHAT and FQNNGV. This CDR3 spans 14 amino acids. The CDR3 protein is CASSSTGVRYGYTF. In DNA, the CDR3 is TGTGCCAGCAGTTCGACAGGGGTGCGATATGGCTACACCTTC. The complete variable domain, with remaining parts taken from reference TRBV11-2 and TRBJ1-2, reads EAGVAQSPRYKIIEKRQSVAFWCNPISGHATLYWYQQILGQGPKLLIQFQNNGVVDDSQLPKDRFSAERLKGVDSTLKIQPAKLEDSAVYLCASSSTGVRYGYTFGSGTRLTVV.

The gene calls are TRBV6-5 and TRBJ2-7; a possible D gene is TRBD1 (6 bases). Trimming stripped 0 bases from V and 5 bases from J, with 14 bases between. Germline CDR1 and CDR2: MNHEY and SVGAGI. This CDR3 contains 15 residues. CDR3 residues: CASSYSSNRVHEQYF. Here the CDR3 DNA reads TGTGCCAGCAGTTACTCGAGCAACAGGGTCCACGAGCAGTACTTC.

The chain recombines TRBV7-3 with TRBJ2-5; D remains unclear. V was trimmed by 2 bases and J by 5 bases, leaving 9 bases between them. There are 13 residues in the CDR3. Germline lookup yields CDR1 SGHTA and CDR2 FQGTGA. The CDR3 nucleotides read TGTGCCAGCAGCTTAGGGCTCGCCGAGACCCAGTACTTC. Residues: CASSLGLAETQYF.

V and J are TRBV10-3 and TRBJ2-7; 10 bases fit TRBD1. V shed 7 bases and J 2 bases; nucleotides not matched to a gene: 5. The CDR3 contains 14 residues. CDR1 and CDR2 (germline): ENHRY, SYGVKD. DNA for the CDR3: TGTGCCATCAATAGGGGGACAGGGGCCTACGAGCAGTACTTC. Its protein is CAINRGTGAYEQYF.

The CDR3 sequence: CASTRGQGNQPQHF. The CDR3 DNA reads as TGTGCCAGCACCAGGGGACAGGGGAATCAGCCCCAGCATTTT. The chain joins TRBV28 to TRBJ1-5, with 10 positions matching TRBD1. Germline loops: CDR1 MDHEN, CDR2 SYDVKM. CDR3 length equals 14 residues. Losses at the gene ends were 7 bases for V and 4 bases for J; bases not matched to a gene: 4.

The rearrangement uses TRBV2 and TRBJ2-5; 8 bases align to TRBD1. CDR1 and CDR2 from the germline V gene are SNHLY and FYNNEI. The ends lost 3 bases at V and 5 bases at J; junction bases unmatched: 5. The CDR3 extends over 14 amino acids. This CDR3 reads CASSDRTGWETQYF. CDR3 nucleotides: TGTGCCAGCAGTGACCGGACAGGGTGGGAGACCCAGTACTTC.

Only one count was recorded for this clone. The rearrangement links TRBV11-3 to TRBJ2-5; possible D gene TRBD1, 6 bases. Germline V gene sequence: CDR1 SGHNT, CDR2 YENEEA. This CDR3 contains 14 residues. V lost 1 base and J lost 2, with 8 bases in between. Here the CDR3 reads CASSLGTAQETQYF. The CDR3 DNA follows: TGTGCCAGCAGCTTAGGGACAGCTCAAGAGACCCAGTACTTC. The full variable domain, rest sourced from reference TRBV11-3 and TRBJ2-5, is EAGVVQSPRYKIIEKKQPVAFWCNPISGHNTLYWYLQNLGQGPELLIRYENEEAVDDSQLPKDRFSAERLKGVDSTLKIQPAELGDSAVYLCASSLGTAQETQYFGPGTRLLVL.

The chain's CDR3 is CATSREPQADYGYTF. In DNA, the CDR3 is TGTGCCACCAGCAGAGAACCGCAGGCTGACTATGGCTACACCTTC. This chain joins TRBV15 and TRBJ1-2, with no clear D. Germline V lookup: CDR1 LNHNV, CDR2 YYDKDF (reference sequence). This CDR3 region has 15 residues. Trimming took off 0 bases at V and 3 bases at J, with 11 bases between the two ends. Drawing the rest from reference TRBV15 and TRBJ1-2, the complete variable domain is DAMVIQNPRYQVTQFGKPVTLSCSQTLNHNVMYWYQQKSSQAPKLLFHYYDKDFNNEADTPDNFQSRRPNTSFCFLDIRSPGLGDTAMYLCATSREPQADYGYTFGSGTRLTVV.